This T cell receptor (beta chain) was obtained from a study of T cell responses to AZD1222 COVID-19 vaccine. Study observations and caveats: Most donors were white British and more were female, and clonal diversity was possibly underestimated.

As concerns this clone: As yet, its antigen is unknown.

Repertoires were generated with immunoSEQ multiplex PCR, while TCRdb's copy carries only in-frame clones and drops some. This sample has around 95,000 clones, with 88% found just once. Germline assignment: CDR1 SGHTA and CDR2 FQGNSA. This CDR3 is 13 amino acids long. J lost 12 bases, V lost 4 bases, and 9 bases had no gene match. The TCR comes from an adult in good health. This sequence joins TRBV7-2 and TRBJ2-1, with 7 bases that match TRBD1. The sequencing used peripheral blood, collected on day 0 of AZD1222 vaccination. CDR3 coding DNA: TGTGCCAGCAGCTCATTACCGGGACAGCGGCAGTTCTTC. It encodes CASSSLPGQRQFF.